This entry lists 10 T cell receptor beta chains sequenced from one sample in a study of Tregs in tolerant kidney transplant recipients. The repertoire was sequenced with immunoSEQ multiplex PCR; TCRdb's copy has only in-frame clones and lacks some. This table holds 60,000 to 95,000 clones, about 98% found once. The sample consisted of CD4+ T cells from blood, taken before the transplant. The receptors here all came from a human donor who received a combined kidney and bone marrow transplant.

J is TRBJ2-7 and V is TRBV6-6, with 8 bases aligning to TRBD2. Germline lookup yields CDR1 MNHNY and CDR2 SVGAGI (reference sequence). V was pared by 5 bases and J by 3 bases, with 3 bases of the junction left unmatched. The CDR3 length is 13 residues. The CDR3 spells CASSAGTSYEQYF. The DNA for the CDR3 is TGTGCCAGCAGTGCTGGGACTAGCTACGAGCAGTACTTC.

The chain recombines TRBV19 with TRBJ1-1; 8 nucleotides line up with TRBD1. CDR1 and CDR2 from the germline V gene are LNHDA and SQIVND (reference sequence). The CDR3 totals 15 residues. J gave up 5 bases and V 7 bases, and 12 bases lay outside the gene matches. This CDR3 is CASKTTGQGGTEAFF. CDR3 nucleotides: TGTGCCAGTAAAACAACCGGACAGGGTGGGACTGAAGCTTTCTTT.

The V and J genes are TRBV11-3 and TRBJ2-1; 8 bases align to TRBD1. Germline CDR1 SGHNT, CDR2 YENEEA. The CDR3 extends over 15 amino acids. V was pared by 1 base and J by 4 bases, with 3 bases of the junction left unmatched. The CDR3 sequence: CASSLGQGRYNEQFF. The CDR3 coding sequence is TGTGCCAGCAGCTTAGGACAGGGGAGGTACAATGAGCAGTTCTTC.

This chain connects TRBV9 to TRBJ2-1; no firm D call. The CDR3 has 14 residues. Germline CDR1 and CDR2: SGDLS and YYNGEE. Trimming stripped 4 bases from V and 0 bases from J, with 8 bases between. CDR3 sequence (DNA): TGTGCCAGCAGCACCCGAGGCTCCTACAATGAGCAGTTCTTC. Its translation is CASSTRGSYNEQFF.

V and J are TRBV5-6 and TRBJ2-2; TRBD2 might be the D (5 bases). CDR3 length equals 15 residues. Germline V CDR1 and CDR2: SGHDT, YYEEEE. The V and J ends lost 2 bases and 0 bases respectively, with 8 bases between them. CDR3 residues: CASSFFGTNTGELFF. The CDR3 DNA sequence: TGTGCCAGCAGCTTTTTCGGGACGAACACCGGGGAGCTGTTTTTT.

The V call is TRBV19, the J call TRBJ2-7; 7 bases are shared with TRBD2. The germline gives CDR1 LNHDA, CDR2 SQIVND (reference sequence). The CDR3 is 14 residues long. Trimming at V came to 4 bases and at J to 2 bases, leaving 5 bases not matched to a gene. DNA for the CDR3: TGTGCCAGTAGTACACAGCGGGGCCCCTACGAGCAGTACTTC. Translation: CASSTQRGPYEQYF.

Written as DNA, the CDR3 is TGTGCCAGCAGTTTATCCGGGACTCGCCAAGAGACCCAGTACTTC. It translates to CASSLSGTRQETQYF. J is TRBJ2-5 and V is TRBV28; possibly TRBD2 for D (6 bases). The CDR3 runs 15 residues. Trimming stripped 1 base from V and 1 base from J, with 10 bases between. The germline gives CDR1 MDHEN, CDR2 SYDVKM.

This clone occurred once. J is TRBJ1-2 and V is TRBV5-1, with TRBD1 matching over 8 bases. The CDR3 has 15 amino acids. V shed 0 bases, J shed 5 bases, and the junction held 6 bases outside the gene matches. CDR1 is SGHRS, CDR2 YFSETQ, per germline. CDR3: CASSLATGGAYGYTF. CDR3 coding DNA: TGCGCCAGCAGCTTGGCAACAGGGGGGGCGTATGGCTACACCTTC.

The CDR3, as DNA: TGTGCCAGCGGACTAGAAAACTACAATGAGCAGTTCTTC. This gives the protein CASGLENYNEQFF. The chain uses TRBV28 and TRBJ2-1, with 7 bases matching TRBD2. This CDR3 is 13 amino acids long. The germline gives CDR1 MDHEN, CDR2 SYDVKM. V dropped 8 bases and J dropped 3; count of bases not matched to a gene: 4.

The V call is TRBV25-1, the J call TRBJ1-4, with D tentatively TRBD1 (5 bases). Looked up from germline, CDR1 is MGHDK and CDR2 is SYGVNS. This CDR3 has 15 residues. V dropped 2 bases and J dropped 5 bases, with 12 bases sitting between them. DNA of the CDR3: TGTGCCAGCAGTGAACCCCAGGGTGGGAATGAAAAACTGTTTTTT. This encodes CASSEPQGGNEKLFF.